One sample yielded the 17 T cell receptor beta chains listed below, sequenced in a study of Tregs in tolerant kidney transplant recipients. Recipients received nonmyeloablative bone marrow transplants from related graft donors, with transient mixed chimerism. The protocol was immunoSEQ multiplex PCR, while the TCRdb copy is restricted to in-frame clones and leaves out a portion. This sample's table reports roughly 5,600 clones. This specimen was CD4+ T cells from blood (PBMCs), taken approximately 14 months after the transplant. Receptors were obtained from a human patient who received a combined kidney and bone marrow transplant. Some T cells may have come from the graft donor.

With respect to this clone: The missing CDR3 end, 3 residues past where the read stops, is filled in from the germline J gene. This rearrangement joins TRBV29-1 to TRBJ1-1; 7 nucleotides align to TRBD1. This CDR3 is built from 16 residues. Germline CDR1 reads SQVTM; CDR2 reads ANQGSEA. V lost 6 bases, J lost 2 bases, and 15 bases stayed unmatched. CDR3 region: CSVLIRQGVLNTEAFF. CDR3 DNA, as far as it was read: TGCAGCGTCCTCATCCGACAGGGTGTTTTAAACACTGAA.

With regard to this clone: The sequence runs out 3 residues before the end of the CDR3; the remainder is reconstructed from the germline J gene. V usage is TRBV6-2 or TRBV6-3 and J usage is TRBJ2-1; TRBD2 might be the D (6 bases). The CDR3 sequence is 15 residues long. From germline, CDR1 is MNHEY and CDR2 SVGEGT. The germline V and J ends were trimmed by 2 bases and 5 bases, with 13 bases remaining between them. CDR3 sequence: CASSYSPAGNNEQFF. The CDR3 DNA, read in part, is TGTGCCAGCAGTTACAGCCCGGCGGGAAACAATGAG.

This clone counts as medium-sized (0.01 to 0.1%) by frequency. The read is 3 residues too short to cover the CDR3 end, so that end is filled in from the germline J gene. The chain joins TRBV5-1 to TRBJ1-1; the match to TRBD1 covers 7 bases. After removal of 4 bases from V and 6 bases from J, the junction contained 15 bases not matched to a gene. This CDR3 comprises 16 residues. Per the germline V gene, CDR1 is SGHRS and CDR2 is YFSETQ. CDR3 loop: CASSPRGQGSGAEAFF. The covered CDR3 bases are TGCGCCAGCAGCCCTAGGGGGCAGGGTTCGGGCGCTGAA.

As concerns this clone: The CDR3 extends 3 residues past the end of the read, so its final part is completed from the germline J gene. The rearrangement joins TRBV5-6 to TRBJ1-3; 7 positions agree with TRBD1. Looked up from germline, CDR1 is SGHDT and CDR2 is YYEEEE. The CDR3 loop spans 13 amino acids. J lost 4 bases, V lost 4 bases, and 2 bases had no gene match. CDR3 amino acids: CASSGGQGNTIYF. The sequenced CDR3 bases are TGTGCCAGCAGCGGGGGACAGGGAAACACC.

Comments on this clone: The read stops 3 residues short of the end of the CDR3; the missing end is completed from the germline J gene. This sequence joins TRBV18 and TRBJ1-5, with 9 bases identical to TRBD1. V shed 3 bases and J 0 bases; nucleotides not matched to a gene: 9. Germline lookup yields CDR1 KGHSH and CDR2 LQKENI. The CDR3 spans 18 residues. The DNA read from the CDR3 is TGTGCCAGCTCACCGGGGACAGGGTGGGGGAGTAGCAATCAGCCC. This codes for CASSPGTGWGSSNQP. The full CDR3 protein reads CASSPGTGWGSSNQPQHF.

Comment on this clone: The DNA ends 3 residues before the CDR3 does, and the rest of the CDR3 is filled in from the germline J gene. The rearrangement links TRBV10-3 to TRBJ2-5; 7 bases are shared with TRBD2. This CDR3 spans 14 amino acids. V lost 3 bases to trimming and J lost 4 bases; unmatched junction nucleotides: 5. CDR1 is ENHRY, CDR2 SYGVKD, per germline. CDR3 protein: CAISEGGRRETQYF. Partial CDR3 DNA: TGTGCCATCAGTGAAGGCGGGAGAAGAGAGACC.

Concerning this clone: The CDR3 end is not reached by the read, which stops 3 residues before it; the germline J gene fills it in. The V and J genes are TRBV9 and TRBJ2-5, with 7 nucleotides matching TRBD2. The CDR3 extends over 16 amino acids. Germline-derived CDR1 and CDR2 are SGDLS and YYNGEE. The V segment lost 0 bases and the J segment 1 base; nucleotides outside the gene matches: 6. The CDR3 reads CASSVGGGGPQETQYF. CDR3 bases read: TGTGCCAGCAGCGTAGGGGGCGGGGGTCCCCAAGAGACC.

Regarding this clone: The read gets to within 3 residues of the CDR3 end, and the germline J gene fills in the rest. This chain uses TRBV2 with TRBJ2-5, with D hard to call. Germline V gene data show CDR1 as SNHLY and CDR2 as FYNNEI. This CDR3 region has 13 residues. Trimming removed 7 bases from V and 4 bases from J, with 13 bases in between. Partial CDR3 DNA: TGTGCCAGCATGTCGGTAGCAAGAGAGACC. It yields the protein CASMSVARET. The CDR3, in full, reads CASMSVARETQYF.

Worth noting for this clone: The CDR3 end falls 3 residues outside the read, so it is completed with the germline J gene. The chain has TRBV5-4 and TRBJ2-7, with D perhaps matching TRBD1 (5 bases). V was shortened by 0 bases and J by 5 bases, with 15 bases between the two germline ends. Germline V lookup: CDR1 SGHNT, CDR2 YYREEE (reference sequence). There are 15 residues in the CDR3. CDR3: CASSLAGFMVHEQYF. The sequenced CDR3 bases are TGTGCCAGCAGCTTGGCAGGGTTCATGGTGCACGAG.

Regarding this clone: The read ends 3 residues early relative to the CDR3; the germline J gene fills the gap. This chain joins TRBV10-2 and TRBJ1-1, with D possibly being TRBD1 (5 bases). Trimming cost V 5 bases and J 1 base, with 20 bases left between them. Germline CDR1 is WSHSY and CDR2 is SAAADI. The CDR3 has 17 amino acids. The CDR3 sequence: CASSQGQHRKRNTEAFF. The CDR3 DNA, read in part, is TGCGCCAGCAGTCAAGGCCAACACAGGAAACGGAACACTGAA.

A word on this clone: The read terminates 3 residues ahead of where the CDR3 ends, so the germline J gene completes it. The rearrangement joins TRBV7-2 to TRBJ2-7; no clear D gene. V dropped 5 bases and J dropped 6 bases, with 14 bases sitting between them. Per germline, CDR1 SGHTA and CDR2 FQGNSA. The CDR3 length is 13 residues. The CDR3 reads CASSAGRLSEQYF. CDR3 bases read: TGTGCCAGCAGCGCAGGTCGGCTTAGCGAG. The entire variable domain, with the rest obtained from reference TRBV7-2 and TRBJ2-7, is as follows: GAGVSQSPSNKVTEKGKDVELRCDPISGHTALYWYRQSLGQGLEFLIYFQGNSAPDKSGLPSDRFSAERTGGSVSTLTIQRTQQEDSAVYLCASSAGRLSEQYFGPGTRLTVT.

Note on this clone: The DNA ends 3 residues before the CDR3 does, and the rest of the CDR3 is filled in from the germline J gene. The chain has TRBV5-1 and TRBJ1-2; D gene ambiguous. Germline V gene lookup returns CDR1 SGHRS and CDR2 YFSETQ. Deletions cut 4 bases from V and 0 bases from J, with 22 bases between. The CDR3 sequence is 18 residues long. The sequenced CDR3 bases are TGCGCCAGCAGCCCCCTCGGCGTCGGACTAACATCTAACTATGGC. It is translated as CASSPLGVGLTSNYG. The CDR3 in full is CASSPLGVGLTSNYGYTF.

Note on this clone: The missing CDR3 end, 3 residues past where the read stops, is filled in from the germline J gene. This chain connects TRBV6-2 or TRBV6-3 to TRBJ2-2; TRBD1 is a possible D gene (7 bases). CDR1 is MNHEY, CDR2 SVGEGT, per germline. V lost 0 bases and J 5 bases, leaving 13 bases between the germline ends. The CDR3 spans 16 residues. The covered CDR3 bases are TGTGCCAGCAGTTACTCTATCCCAGGGGGGACCGGGGAG. Translating it yields CASSYSIPGGTGE. The whole CDR3 region reads CASSYSIPGGTGELFF.

CDR3 protein: CASSRGPSSGGYEQYF. CDR3 bases read: TGTGCCAGCAGCCGCGGCCCCTCCAGCGGGGGTTACGAG. The chain combines TRBV7-6 with TRBJ2-7, with 8 nucleotides matching TRBD2. The DNA ends 3 residues before the CDR3 does, and the rest of the CDR3 is filled in from the germline J gene. The CDR3 consists of 16 residues. The trim removed 5 bases at V and 4 bases at J, leaving 13 bases unmatched. Looked up from germline, CDR1 is SGHVS and CDR2 is FNYEAQ.

Regarding this clone: The CDR3 goes on 3 residues after the read ends, and that part is filled in from the germline J gene. This chain connects TRBV6-2 or TRBV6-3 to TRBJ2-5; 9 bases map to TRBD2. From germline, CDR1 is MNHEY and CDR2 SVGEGT. After removal of 10 bases from V and 5 bases from J, the junction contained 14 bases not matched to a gene. This CDR3 has 15 amino acids. The sequenced part of the CDR3 DNA is TGTGCCACCGGGGGTAGCGGGAGAGGATGGGAGACC. Translation: CATGGSGRGWET. The CDR3 in its entirety is CATGGSGRGWETQYF.

Points on this clone: The read gets to within 3 residues of the CDR3 end, and the germline J gene fills in the rest. This chain links TRBV5-4 with TRBJ2-2; 9 bases match TRBD1. This CDR3 has 15 residues. V was pared by 3 bases and J by 6 bases, with 6 bases of the junction left unmatched. Germline CDR1 is SGHNT and CDR2 is YYREEE (reference sequence). The part of the CDR3 DNA that was read is TGTGCCAGCAGCTCCCGGGACAGGGAGGCCGGGGAG. This gives the protein CASSSRDREAGE. The whole CDR3 protein reads CASSSRDREAGELFF.

This clone is classed as medium-sized by frequency. The read comes to an end 3 residues before the CDR3 does, leaving the germline J gene to fill in the end. The chain uses TRBV10-3 and TRBJ1-2, with D perhaps matching TRBD1 (5 bases). CDR3 length: 13 residues. The V end lost 10 bases, the J end lost 0 bases, and 12 bases lay between the germline ends. Per the germline V gene, CDR1 is ENHRY and CDR2 is SYGVKD. The CDR3: CATGTYANYGYTF. The part of the CDR3 DNA that was read is TGTGCCACCGGGACTTACGCTAACTATGGC.